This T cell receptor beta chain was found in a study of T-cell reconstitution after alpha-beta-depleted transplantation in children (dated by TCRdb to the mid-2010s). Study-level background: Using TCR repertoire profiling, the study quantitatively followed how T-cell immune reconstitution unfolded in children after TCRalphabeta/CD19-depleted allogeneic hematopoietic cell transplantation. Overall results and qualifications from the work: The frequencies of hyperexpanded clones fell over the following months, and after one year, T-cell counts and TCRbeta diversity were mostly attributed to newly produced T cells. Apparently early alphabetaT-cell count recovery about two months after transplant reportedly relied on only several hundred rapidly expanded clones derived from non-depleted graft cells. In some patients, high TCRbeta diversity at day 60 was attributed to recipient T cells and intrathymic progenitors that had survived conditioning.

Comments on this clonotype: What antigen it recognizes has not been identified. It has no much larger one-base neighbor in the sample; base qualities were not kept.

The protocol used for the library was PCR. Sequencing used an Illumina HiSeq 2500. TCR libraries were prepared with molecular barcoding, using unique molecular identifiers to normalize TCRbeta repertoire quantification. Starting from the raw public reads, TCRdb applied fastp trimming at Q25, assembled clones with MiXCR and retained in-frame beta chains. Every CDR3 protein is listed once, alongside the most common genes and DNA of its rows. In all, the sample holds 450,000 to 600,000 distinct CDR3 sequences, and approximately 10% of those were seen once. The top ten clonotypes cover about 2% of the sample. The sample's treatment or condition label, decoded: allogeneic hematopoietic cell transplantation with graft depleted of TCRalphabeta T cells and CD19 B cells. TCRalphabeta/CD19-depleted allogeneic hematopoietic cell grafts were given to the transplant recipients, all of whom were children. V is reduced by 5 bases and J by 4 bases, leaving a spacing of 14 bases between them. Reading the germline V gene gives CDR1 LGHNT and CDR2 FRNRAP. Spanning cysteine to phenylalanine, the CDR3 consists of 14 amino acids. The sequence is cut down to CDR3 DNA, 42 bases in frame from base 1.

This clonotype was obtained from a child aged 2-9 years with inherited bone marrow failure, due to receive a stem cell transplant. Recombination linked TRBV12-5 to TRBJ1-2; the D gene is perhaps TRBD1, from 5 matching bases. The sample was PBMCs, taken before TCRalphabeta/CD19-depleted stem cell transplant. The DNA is TGTGCTAGTGGTCCCCCTCTGGGACTCTATGGCTACACCTTC. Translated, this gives CASGPPLGLYGYTF.